These 29 T cell receptor beta chains originate from one sample sequenced in a study of blood T cell repertoires in COVID-19. Sequenced by immunoSEQ multiplex PCR; TCRdb stores in-frame clones only, minus some. The table shows about 40,000 clones, with approximately 80% occurring only once. The material sequenced was peripheral blood. All receptors come from a woman aged 55-70 years with acute or convalescent COVID-19.

V and J are TRBV15 and TRBJ2-3, with 10 bases fitting TRBD2. The CDR3 is 15 residues long. V shed 6 bases, J shed 1 base, and the junction held 4 bases outside the gene matches. Per the germline V gene, CDR1 is LNHNV and CDR2 is YYDKDF (reference sequence). The CDR3 loop reads CATRLAGRGTDTQYF. The CDR3, as DNA: TGTGCCACCAGACTAGCGGGACGGGGCACAGATACGCAGTATTTT. Filled out from reference TRBV15 and TRBJ2-3, the complete variable domain reads DAMVIQNPRYQVTQFGKPVTLSCSQTLNHNVMYWYQQKSSQAPKLLFHYYDKDFNNEADTPDNFQSRRPNTSFCFLDIRSPGLGDTAMYLCATRLAGRGTDTQYFGPGTRLTVL.

This clone came up a few times. This chain's CDR3 is CASSPAMLNTEAFF. The CDR3 coding sequence is TGCGCCAGCAGCCCCGCGATGTTGAACACTGAAGCTTTCTTT. The gene calls are TRBV5-1 and TRBJ1-1; no clear D gene. V lost 4 bases, J lost 0 bases, and 10 bases lay in between. The CDR3 totals 14 residues. The germline CDR1 and CDR2 sequences are SGHRS and YFSETQ.

This sequence joins TRBV28 and TRBJ2-7; a weak D match, TRBD1 (6 bases). The V end was cut by 5 bases, the J end by 3 bases, with 14 bases between. Per germline, CDR1 MDHEN and CDR2 SYDVKM. CDR3 length: 14 residues. The CDR3 loop is CASSLSTGLYEQYF. CDR3 bases: TGTGCCAGCAGTCTATCGACAGGCCTCTACGAGCAGTACTTC.

Only a few counts were recorded for this clone. The chain links TRBV2 to TRBJ1-5; D gene ambiguous. CDR1 is SNHLY and CDR2 is FYNNEI in the germline V gene. Trimming removed 8 bases at V and 0 bases at J, with 11 bases between. The CDR3 has 14 residues. The CDR3 sequence: CASSRLNSNQPQHF. CDR3 DNA sequence: TGTGCCAGCTCGAGGCTAAATAGCAATCAGCCCCAGCATTTT.

The rearrangement joins TRBV7-2 to TRBJ1-5, with a possible D match to TRBD1 (6 bases). Germline values: CDR1 SGHTA, CDR2 FQGNSA. V was pared by 5 bases and J by 1 base, with 12 bases between. The CDR3 sequence is 15 residues long. CDR3 in amino acids: CASSPRTASNQPQHF. The CDR3 DNA reads TGTGCCAGCAGCCCCCGGACAGCAAGCAATCAGCCCCAGCATTTT.

J is TRBJ1-3 and V is TRBV5-5; 10 bases align to TRBD1. V lost 1 base and J lost 0; bases outside the gene matches: 7. This CDR3 is 18 amino acids long. Germline loops: CDR1 SGHKS, CDR2 YYEKEE (reference sequence). The CDR3 nucleotides are TGTGCCAGCAGCTTGCGGGGACAGGGGTCGAGCTCTGGAAACACCATATATTTT. Translating gives CASSLRGQGSSSGNTIYF.

This chain uses TRBV5-4 with TRBJ2-3; 9 bases fit TRBD2. After removal of 4 bases from V and 4 bases from J, the junction contained 7 bases not matched to a gene. CDR1 and CDR2 (germline): SGHNT, YYREEE (reference sequence). This CDR3 region has 15 residues. The CDR3: CASSLIAGAPDTQYF. The CDR3 coding sequence is TGTGCCAGCAGCCTCATAGCGGGAGCCCCAGATACGCAGTATTTT. Drawing the rest from reference TRBV5-4 and TRBJ2-3, the complete variable domain is ETGVTQSPTHLIKTRGQQVTLRCSSQSGHNTVSWYQQALGQGPQFIFQYYREEENGRGNFPPRFSGLQFPNYSSELNVNALELDDSALYLCASSLIAGAPDTQYFGPGTRLTVL.

The chain links TRBV5-1 to TRBJ2-1; 10 bases map to TRBD1. This CDR3 has 13 amino acids. V dropped 0 bases and J dropped 16; count of bases not matched to a gene: 7. Germline CDR1 reads SGHRS; CDR2 reads YFSETQ. CDR3 in amino acids: CASSLEGGDRGFF. The CDR3 DNA sequence: TGCGCCAGCAGCTTGGAGGGAGGGGACAGGGGATTCTTC.

The chain couples TRBV18 to TRBJ1-2; no reliable D call. Trimming pared 5 bases from V and 3 bases from J, leaving 10 bases between. The germline V gene encodes CDR1 KGHSH and CDR2 LQKENI. The CDR3 extends over 13 amino acids. The CDR3 DNA follows: TGTGCCAGCTCAAAGGATCGGGACTATGGCTACACCTTC. Amino acids: CASSKDRDYGYTF.

This chain joins TRBV4-2 and TRBJ2-3, with 8 bases identical to TRBD2. Germline V gene data show CDR1 as LGHNA and CDR2 as YNFKEQ. V gave up 0 bases and J gave up 2 bases; unmatched junction bases: 10. The CDR3 has 18 amino acids. Written as DNA, the CDR3 is TGTGCCAGCAGCCAAGACGCTTTGGCGGGGGGTACCACAGATACGCAGTATTTT. Translation: CASSQDALAGGTTDTQYF.

This clone was observed a single time. The genes are TRBV5-1 and TRBJ2-1, with D uncertain. From germline, CDR1 is SGHRS and CDR2 YFSETQ. Trimming stripped 1 base from V and 6 bases from J, with 8 bases between. CDR3 length: 13 residues. The CDR3 DNA is TGCGCCAGCAGCTTGTTCGGTTTCAATGAGCAGTTCTTC. Translating gives CASSLFGFNEQFF.

The V and J genes are TRBV5-1 and TRBJ2-5, with D tentatively TRBD2 (5 bases). The germline CDR1 and CDR2 sequences are SGHRS and YFSETQ. V lost 4 bases and J 7 bases, leaving 17 bases between the germline ends. The CDR3 is made up of 14 amino acids. The CDR3 nucleotides are TGCGCCAGCAGCCCATATGCCGAGGGCGGGACCCAGTACTTC. Translating it yields CASSPYAEGGTQYF.

The rearrangement joins TRBV30 to TRBJ2-7, with D tentatively TRBD1 (6 bases). Germline V gene data show CDR1 as GTSNPN and CDR2 as SVGIG (reference sequence). With 3 bases removed from V and 3 bases from J, the gap between germline ends came to 9 bases. The CDR3 has 12 amino acids. CDR3 sequence: CAWSGDIYEQYF. In nucleotides, the CDR3 is TGTGCCTGGAGCGGGGACATCTACGAGCAGTACTTC.

This clone was observed a few times. The rearrangement links TRBV18 to TRBJ2-7, with 7 bases matching TRBD2. CDR3 size: 15 residues. V shed 2 bases and J 3 bases; nucleotides not matched to a gene: 7. Per the germline V gene, CDR1 is KGHSH and CDR2 is LQKENI. DNA for the CDR3: TGTGCCAGCTCACCAGGGAGGGCATCAAACTACGAGCAGTACTTC. It encodes CASSPGRASNYEQYF.

V is TRBV6-5 and J is TRBJ1-1, with D possibly TRBD1 on 5 matching bases. Trimming pared 7 bases from V and 5 bases from J, leaving 17 bases between. In germline, CDR1 is MNHEY, CDR2 SVGAGI. The CDR3 runs 14 residues. This CDR3 is CASILIWGVTEAFF. The DNA for the CDR3 is TGTGCCAGCATCCTGATATGGGGGGTAACTGAAGCTTTCTTT.

The chain carries TRBV5-1 and TRBJ2-1; 10 bases match TRBD2. The germline gives CDR1 SGHRS, CDR2 YFSETQ. J was trimmed by 5 bases and V by 2 bases; bases with no gene match: 1. The CDR3 has 14 amino acids. As DNA, the CDR3 is TGCGCCAGCAGCTTTGGGACTAGCGACAATGAGCAGTTCTTC. It is translated as CASSFGTSDNEQFF.

The chain has TRBV24-1 and TRBJ2-1; 10 bases line up with TRBD1. V shed 10 bases, J shed 9 bases, and the junction held 17 bases outside the gene matches. Looked up from germline, CDR1 is KGHDR and CDR2 is SFDVKD. The CDR3 is 16 residues long. The CDR3 DNA reads as TGTGCCACGGGGACAGGGGCCGGCGGGGCCGGTAGTGAGCAGTTCTTC. Translating gives CATGTGAGGAGSEQFF.

This clone was counted a single time. The J gene is TRBJ1-2, the V gene TRBV6-5, with 8 nucleotides matching TRBD1. Trimming cost V 6 bases and J 8 bases; bases outside gene matches: 11. The CDR3 loop spans 14 amino acids. Germline V CDR1 and CDR2: MNHEY, SVGAGI. The CDR3 region has the DNA TGTGCCAGCAGCACGACAGGGGAGGTTACGGGCTACACCTTC. Residues: CASSTTGEVTGYTF.

This sequence joins TRBV2 and TRBJ2-2, with TRBD1 as a possible D gene (6 bases). From germline, CDR1 is SNHLY and CDR2 FYNNEI. This CDR3 contains 14 residues. V was trimmed by 3 bases and J by 2 bases, leaving 7 bases between them. In nucleotides, the CDR3 is TGTGCCAGCAGTGAGGACAGAAACACCGGGGAGCTGTTTTTT. Amino acids: CASSEDRNTGELFF.

This clone was picked up one time. V is TRBV9 and J is TRBJ2-1; TRBD2 matches 9 bases. Germline assignment: CDR1 SGDLS and CDR2 YYNGEE. The CDR3 extends over 15 amino acids. V was pared by 1 base and J by 7 bases, with 6 bases of the junction left unmatched. The CDR3 DNA is TGTGCCAGCAGCGTACACCCTAGCGGGGAAAATGAGCAGTTCTTC. Translating it yields CASSVHPSGENEQFF.

The chain employs TRBV6-5 and TRBJ1-6; D gene unclear. V lost 2 bases and J 3 bases, leaving 11 bases between the germline ends. The germline V gene has CDR1 MNHEY and CDR2 SVGAGI. The CDR3 extends over 16 amino acids. Written as DNA, the CDR3 is TGTGCCAGCAGTTACGGCCTGGGCCGCTATAATTCACCCCTCCACTTT. It specifies CASSYGLGRYNSPLHF.

The chain employs TRBV19 and TRBJ1-5, with no clear D. The CDR3 loop spans 17 amino acids. The V gene's germline CDR1 is LNHDA and CDR2 SQIVND (reference sequence). V gave up 5 bases and J gave up 6 bases, with 23 bases separating them. Here the CDR3 DNA reads TGTGCCAGTAGTCGGCCGATAGCCGAATCACGGGGTCAGCCCCAGCATTTT. Protein: CASSRPIAESRGQPQHF.

This clone was seen more than once but under ten times. V gene TRBV9 combines with J gene TRBJ2-1, with 8 bases aligning to TRBD2. V was pared by 3 bases and J by 2 bases, with 10 bases of the junction left unmatched. CDR3 length: 17 amino acids. CDR1 SGDLS and CDR2 YYNGEE come from the germline V gene. CDR3: CASSATPGGRPYNEQFF. The DNA of the CDR3 is TGTGCCAGCAGCGCGACCCCTGGCGGGAGGCCCTACAATGAGCAGTTCTTC. The full variable domain, its missing parts supplied by reference TRBV9 and TRBJ2-1, is DSGVTQTPKHLITATGQRVTLRCSPRSGDLSVYWYQQSLDQGLQFLIQYYNGEERAKGNILERFSAQQFPDLHSELNLSSLELGDSALYFCASSATPGGRPYNEQFFGPGTRLTVL.

This clone appeared a few times. The V and J genes are TRBV6-5 and TRBJ1-1; D gene unclear. The V end was cut by 8 bases, the J end by 4 bases, with 17 bases between. CDR1 is MNHEY, CDR2 SVGAGI, per germline. This CDR3 comprises 14 residues. Here the CDR3 reads CASSSRAWSTEAFF. For the CDR3, the DNA is TGTGCCAGCTCCTCGCGGGCGTGGAGCACTGAAGCTTTCTTT.

The V and J genes are TRBV2 and TRBJ2-1; 8 nucleotides align to TRBD2. Germline V gene lookup returns CDR1 SNHLY and CDR2 FYNNEI. This CDR3 contains 15 residues. With V trimmed by 4 bases and J by 4 bases, 6 bases remained unmatched. CDR3 bases: TGTGCCAGCAGTGGAATGGCGGGGGGATACAATGAGCAGTTCTTC. This sequence encodes CASSGMAGGYNEQFF. The full variable domain, rest sourced from reference TRBV2 and TRBJ2-1, is EPEVTQTPSHQVTQMGQEVILRCVPISNHLYFYWYRQILGQKVEFLVSFYNNEISEKSEIFDDQFSVERPDGSNFTLKIRSTKLEDSAMYFCASSGMAGGYNEQFFGPGTRLTVL.

This clone occurred a few times. CDR3 protein: CASSPAGTGAYEQYF. DNA for the CDR3: TGTGCCAGCAGTCCCGCCGGGACAGGGGCCTACGAGCAGTACTTC. The chain is built from TRBV28 and TRBJ2-7; 10 bases are a match to TRBD1. V lost 5 bases, J lost 2 bases, and 6 bases stayed unmatched. The CDR3 is 15 amino acids. Germline assignment: CDR1 MDHEN and CDR2 SYDVKM.

A note on this clone: The junction departs from germline at one end; a sequencing error may be responsible. The chain combines TRBV7-9 with TRBJ1-2; 8 bases are shared with TRBD1. CDR1 SEHNR and CDR2 FQNEAQ come from the germline V gene (reference sequence). The CDR3 is 14 amino acids. The CDR3 sequence is CASSLEGTGLYYRF. CDR3 bases: TGTGCCAGCAGCTTAGAAGGGACAGGACTGTACTATCGCTTC.

This chain uses TRBV7-3 with TRBJ1-1; 7 nucleotides agree with TRBD1. The CDR3 has 14 amino acids. Germline assignment: CDR1 SGHTA and CDR2 FQGTGA. The V gene end was trimmed by 2 bases and the J gene end by 2 bases; junction bases not matched to a gene: 2. CDR3 protein: CASSLGDRNTEAFF. CDR3 DNA sequence: TGTGCCAGCAGCTTAGGGGACAGAAACACTGAAGCTTTCTTT.

The chain uses TRBV12-3 or TRBV12-4 and TRBJ1-2; 10 bases agree with TRBD1. V was clipped by 1 base and J by 9 bases; unmatched bases: 2. This CDR3 is built from 13 residues. This chain's CDR3 is CASSLGDRGSYTF. CDR3 DNA: TGTGCCAGCAGTTTAGGGGACAGGGGAAGCTACACCTTC.